The present T cell receptor beta chain was sequenced within a study of blood T cell repertoires in COVID-19. Study-level information: Collection of acute and convalescent COVID-19 samples took place in the United States, Italy and Spain. The cDNA or gDNA used as material had been derived from T cells, B-cell-depleted T cells, or PBMCs.

Profiling relied on immunoSEQ multiplex PCR, and the TCRdb table lists in-frame clones only, not all of them. The data hold 250,000 to 350,000 clones, with approximately 84% observed a single time. The length of the CDR3 is 14 residues. Germline V gives CDR1 SGHVS, CDR2 FQNEAQ. The V and J ends lost 4 bases and 7 bases respectively, with 11 bases between them. Enrollment of patients from Seattle took place during active infection, with longitudinal follow-up. The rearrangement links TRBV7-8 to TRBJ1-6; TRBD1 is a possible D gene (6 bases). Sample: peripheral blood. The receptor's source is a human donor with COVID-19, enrolled during active disease. The donor label of this sample is uncertain. CDR3 protein: CASSSNRENSPLHF. Here the CDR3 DNA reads TGTGCCAGCAGCTCCAACAGGGAGAATTCACCCCTCCACTTT.